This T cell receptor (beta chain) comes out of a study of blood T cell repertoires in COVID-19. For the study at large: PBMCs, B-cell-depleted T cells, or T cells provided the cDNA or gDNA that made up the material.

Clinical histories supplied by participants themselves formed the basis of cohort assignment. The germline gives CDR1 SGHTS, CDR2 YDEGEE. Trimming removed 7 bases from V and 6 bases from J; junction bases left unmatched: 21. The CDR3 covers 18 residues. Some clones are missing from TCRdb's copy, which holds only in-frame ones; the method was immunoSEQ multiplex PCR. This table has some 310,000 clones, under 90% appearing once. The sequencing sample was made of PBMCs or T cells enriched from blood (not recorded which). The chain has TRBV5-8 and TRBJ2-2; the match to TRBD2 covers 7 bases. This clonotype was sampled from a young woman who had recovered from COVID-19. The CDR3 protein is CASFPWWAGGRGPGELFF. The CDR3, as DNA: TGTGCCAGCTTCCCATGGTGGGCTGGCGGGAGAGGGCCCGGGGAGCTGTTTTTT.